A single sample is the source of the 18 T cell receptor beta chains below, sequenced in a study of T cell clonality in common variable immunodeficiency. Only in-frame clones appear in the TCRdb table, and some are missing; sequencing was by immunoSEQ multiplex PCR. Captured here are about 64,000 clones, none seen once; the top ten comprise 1.7%. The sample taken for sequencing was peripheral blood mononuclear cells. The receptor source for this set is a person aged 18-69 years in good health.

This clone was counted at least ten times. The read halts 3 residues ahead of the CDR3 end, with the missing end drawn from the germline J gene. This chain joins TRBV30 and TRBJ1-6, with D possibly TRBD1 on 6 matching bases. CDR3 length: 13 amino acids. V was cut by 2 bases and J by 10 bases, with 12 bases left in between. Germline lookup yields CDR1 GTSNPN and CDR2 SVGIG (reference sequence). CDR3 bases read: TGTGCCTGGAGTATTTTACAGGGATCACCC. This gives the protein CAWSILQGSP. The complete CDR3 sequence is CAWSILQGSPLHF.

There are many counts of this clone. The read ends 3 residues before the CDR3 terminus; that terminus is restored from the germline J gene. The chain couples TRBV7-2 to TRBJ1-2, with TRBD1 identical over 8 bases. The CDR3 runs to 14 residues. The germline V gene has CDR1 SGHTA and CDR2 FQGNSA. CDR3 amino acids: CASSRSDRASGYTF. CDR3 DNA (partial): TGTGCCAGCAGCCGATCGGACAGGGCAAGCGGC.

This clone was recorded at least ten times. The CDR3 end falls 3 residues outside the read, so it is completed with the germline J gene. The rearrangement uses TRBV18 and TRBJ2-1; tentatively, D is TRBD2 (5 bases). CDR1 is KGHSH and CDR2 is LQKENI in the germline V gene. Trimming pared 6 bases from V and 4 bases from J, leaving 16 bases between. The CDR3 consists of 15 residues. The chain's CDR3 is CASSPTSGGYNEQFF. CDR3 DNA (partial): TGTGCCAGCTCGCCTACGTCCGGCGGGTACAATGAG.

The table lists this clone with many counts. The CDR3 extends 3 residues past the end of the read, so its final part is completed from the germline J gene. The genes are TRBV6-1 and TRBJ2-3, with a possible D match to TRBD2 (5 bases). Germline V gene data show CDR1 as MNHNS and CDR2 as SASEGT. The CDR3 contains 14 residues. Trimming removed 2 bases at V and 4 bases at J, with 10 bases between. CDR3 DNA (partial): TGTGCCAGCAGTGAACTAGCTTTGGCAGATACG. It yields the protein CASSELALADT. The entire CDR3 sequence reads CASSELALADTQYF.

With regard to this clone: The read ends 3 residues early relative to the CDR3; the germline J gene fills the gap. The chain combines TRBV5-1 with TRBJ2-7; 15 nucleotides agree with TRBD2. Trimming removed 4 bases from V and 4 bases from J; junction bases left unmatched: 3. Germline V lookup: CDR1 SGHRS, CDR2 YFSETQ. There are 15 residues in the CDR3. The CDR3: CASSVGLAGGYEQYF. Partial CDR3 DNA: TGCGCCAGCAGCGTTGGACTAGCGGGAGGGTACGAG.

This clone was counted many times. The read falls 3 residues short of the CDR3 end, and the missing part is taken from the germline J gene. V usage is TRBV3-1 (or the pseudogene TRBV3-2) and J usage is TRBJ2-5; maybe TRBD2 (6 bases). The CDR3 length is 12 residues. Germline V gene data show CDR1 as LGHDT and CDR2 as YNNKEL (reference sequence). V lost 9 bases to trimming and J lost 4 bases, with 12 bases between them. Partial CDR3 DNA: TGTGCCAGTTCGGAGGGCCTAGAGACC. This gives the protein CASSEGLET. The CDR3 as a whole reads CASSEGLETQYF.

Turning to this clone: The read comes to an end 3 residues before the CDR3 does, leaving the germline J gene to fill in the end. J is TRBJ2-1 and V is TRBV18, with 12 nucleotides matching TRBD1. This CDR3 spans 15 amino acids. V dropped 3 bases and J dropped 9; count of bases not matched to a gene: 6. CDR1 is KGHSH, CDR2 LQKENI, per germline. The part of the CDR3 DNA that was read is TGTGCCAGCTCACCCGGGACAGGGGGCCAGGGTGAG. It specifies CASSPGTGGQGE. The whole CDR3 reads CASSPGTGGQGEQFF.

This clone was seen many times. Incomplete CDR3 DNA: TGTGCCAGTAAGGCCGGGTTTAGCACAGATACG. It codes for CASKAGFSTDT. The entire CDR3 protein is CASKAGFSTDTQYF. The rearrangement joins TRBV19 to TRBJ2-3; D is ambiguous. The CDR3 end is not reached by the read, which stops 3 residues before it; the germline J gene fills it in. Germline assignment: CDR1 LNHDA and CDR2 SQIVND (reference sequence). V was shortened by 7 bases and J by 0 bases, with 11 bases between the two germline ends. The CDR3 loop spans 14 amino acids.

This clone was seen repeatedly, ten times or more. The read comes to an end 3 residues before the CDR3 does, leaving the germline J gene to fill in the end. The rearrangement joins TRBV20-1 to TRBJ2-4, with D possibly TRBD2 on 7 matching bases. Per germline, CDR1 DFQATT and CDR2 SNEGSKA (reference sequence). V was clipped by 3 bases and J by 3 bases, with 15 bases between them. The CDR3 extends over 15 amino acids. The CDR3 here is CSASLEGGVKNIQYF. Partial CDR3 DNA: TGCAGTGCTAGTCTCGAGGGGGGGGTCAAAAACATT.

This clone was observed at least ten times. The CDR3 end lies 3 residues beyond the end of the read and is filled in from the germline J gene. This rearrangement joins TRBV2 to TRBJ2-5, with a weak D call TRBD2 (5 bases). CDR3 length: 14 amino acids. Trimming removed 5 bases from V and 1 base from J, with 11 bases in between. Germline values: CDR1 SNHLY, CDR2 FYNNEI. The covered CDR3 bases are TGTGCCAGCAGTTGGACTGAGGCCCAAGAGACC. Translated, it gives CASSWTEAQET. The CDR3 in full is CASSWTEAQETQYF.

This clone was counted at least ten times. The read halts 3 residues ahead of the CDR3 end, with the missing end drawn from the germline J gene. V and J are TRBV5-4 and TRBJ2-3; D gene ambiguous. This CDR3 region has 14 residues. In germline, CDR1 is SGHNT, CDR2 YYREEE (reference sequence). Trimming shortened V by 4 bases and J by 2 bases, and 11 bases separated the two germline ends. The sequenced CDR3 bases are TGTGCCAGCAGCCGAGCCTCACCCACAGATACG. Translation gives CASSRASPTDT. From start to end, the CDR3 is CASSRASPTDTQYF.

This clone was seen many times. Read coverage stops 3 residues before the CDR3 terminus; the germline J gene supplies the remainder. V and J are TRBV6-2 or TRBV6-3 and TRBJ2-7, with a tentative D call TRBD1 (5 bases). Germline assignment: CDR1 MNHEY and CDR2 SVGEGT. CDR3 length: 13 amino acids. The germline V and J ends were trimmed by 2 bases and 3 bases, with 8 bases remaining between them. Partial CDR3 DNA: TGTGCCAGCAGTTACCAGGGCCTCTACGAG. Translation gives CASSYQGLYE. The CDR3 in its entirety is CASSYQGLYEQYF.

This clone occurred many times. The missing CDR3 end, 3 residues past where the read stops, is filled in from the germline J gene. The rearrangement joins TRBV4-1 to TRBJ1-1; 10 positions match TRBD1. Germline values: CDR1 MGHRA, CDR2 YSYEKL. Trimming removed 4 bases from V and 6 bases from J; junction bases left unmatched: 8. The CDR3 length is 15 residues. The CDR3 loop is CASSPSPGTGAEAFF. The CDR3 bases that were read are TGCGCCAGCAGCCCGAGTCCCGGGACAGGGGCTGAA.

There are many counts of this clone. The CDR3 sequence is CASSASNYGYTF. The CDR3 DNA, read in part, is TGTGCCAGTAGTGCCAGTAACTATGGC. The chain links TRBV19 to TRBJ1-2; D remains ambiguous. From the germline J gene comes the end of the CDR3, since the read stops 3 residues before it. CDR1 is LNHDA and CDR2 is SQIVND in the germline V gene (reference sequence). CDR3 length: 12 amino acids. The V end was cut by 5 bases, the J end by 1 base, with 5 bases between. Looking up the rest from reference TRBV19 and TRBJ1-2 gives the full variable domain: DGGITQSPKYLFRKEGQNVTLSCEQNLNHDAMYWYRQDPGQGLRLIYYSQIVNDFQKGDIAEGYSVSREKKESFPLTVTSAQKNPTAFYLCASSASNYGYTFGSGTRLTVV.

This clone was seen a handful of times. The DNA ends 3 residues before the CDR3 does, and the rest of the CDR3 is filled in from the germline J gene. The chain uses TRBV19 and TRBJ2-7; 11 nucleotides line up with TRBD1. V trimming: 2 bases; J trimming: 6 bases; junction bases outside the gene matches: 3. CDR3 length equals 14 residues. The germline V gene encodes CDR1 LNHDA and CDR2 SQIVND (reference sequence). Partial CDR3 DNA: TGTGCCAGTAGTATAAGTGGGACAGGGGGCGAG. Protein: CASSISGTGGE. The whole CDR3 sequence reads CASSISGTGGEQYF.

This clone was seen ten or more times. The CDR3 extends 3 residues past the end of the read, so its final part is completed from the germline J gene. This rearrangement joins TRBV7-9 to TRBJ2-7, with a possible D match to TRBD2 (6 bases). V was trimmed by 5 bases and J by 6 bases, leaving 17 bases between them. The CDR3 spans 14 residues. The V gene's germline CDR1 is SEHNR and CDR2 FQNEAQ (reference sequence). The part of the CDR3 DNA that was read is TGTGCCAGCAGCGCCTCTAGCGTTTCGGGCGAG. This gives the protein CASSASSVSGE. The CDR3 in full is CASSASSVSGEQYF.

This clone was counted ten times or more. Partial CDR3 DNA: TGTGCCAGCACTACCTCCCCCTACGAG. It translates to CASTTSPYE. In full, the CDR3 reads CASTTSPYEQYF. This chain links TRBV6-2 or TRBV6-3 with TRBJ2-7; D gene unclear. The missing CDR3 end, 3 residues past where the read stops, is filled in from the germline J gene. The CDR3 is 12 amino acids. Trimming cost V 7 bases and J 2 bases, with 9 bases left between them. The germline CDR1 and CDR2 sequences are MNHEY and SVGEGT.

This clone was seen ten or more times. The DNA ends 3 residues before the CDR3 does, and the rest of the CDR3 is filled in from the germline J gene. The chain couples TRBV10-1 to TRBJ2-3; 12 nucleotides align to TRBD2. Germline CDR1 reads WNHNN; CDR2 reads SYGVQD (reference sequence). The CDR3 is made up of 19 amino acids. The ends lost 0 bases at V and 3 bases at J; junction bases unmatched: 10. The CDR3 region is CASSESLRLAGATTDTQYF. The CDR3 bases that were read are TGCGCCAGCAGTGAGTCCTTGAGACTAGCGGGGGCCACGACAGATACG.